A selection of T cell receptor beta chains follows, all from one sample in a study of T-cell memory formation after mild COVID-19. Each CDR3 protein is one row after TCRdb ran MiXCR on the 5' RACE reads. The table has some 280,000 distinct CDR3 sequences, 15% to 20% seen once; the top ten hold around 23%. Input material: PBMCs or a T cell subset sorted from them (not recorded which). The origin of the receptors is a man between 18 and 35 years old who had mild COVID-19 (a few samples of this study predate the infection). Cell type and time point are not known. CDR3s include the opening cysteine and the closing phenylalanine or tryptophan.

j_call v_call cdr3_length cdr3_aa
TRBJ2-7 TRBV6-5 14 CASSYSLGSDEQYF
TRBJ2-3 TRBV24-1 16 CATSDFPGGGADTQYF
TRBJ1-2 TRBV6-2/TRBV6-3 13 CASSYVADYGYTF
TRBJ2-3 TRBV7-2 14 CASTPGLGSDTQYF
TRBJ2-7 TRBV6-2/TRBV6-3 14 CASTISPEGSEQYF
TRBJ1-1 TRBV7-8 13 CASSLLGVTEAFF
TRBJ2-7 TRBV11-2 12 CASSSRVYEQYF
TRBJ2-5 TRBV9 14 CASSVRELQETQYF
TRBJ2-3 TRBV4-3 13 CASSLAGGDTQYF
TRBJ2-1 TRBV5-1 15 CASSAGTGPLFGQFF
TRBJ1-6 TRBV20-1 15 CSARRDRGLHSPLHF
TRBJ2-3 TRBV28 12 CASTSFTDTQYF
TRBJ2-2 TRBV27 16 CASPHRWPENTGELFF
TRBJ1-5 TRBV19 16 CASSRSEEPPSRVQHF
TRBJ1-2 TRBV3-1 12 CASSLTSGFYTF
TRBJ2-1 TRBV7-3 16 CASSLGRASSYNEQFF
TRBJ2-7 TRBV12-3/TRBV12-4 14 CASSRTGSSYEQYF
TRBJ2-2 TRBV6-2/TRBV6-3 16 CASSYSADENTGELFF
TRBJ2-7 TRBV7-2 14 CASSPPGGGYEQYF
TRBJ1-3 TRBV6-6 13 CASSYASGNTIYF
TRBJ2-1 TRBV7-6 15 CASSRTSGRYNEQFF
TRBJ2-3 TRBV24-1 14 CATSDPGRTDTQYF
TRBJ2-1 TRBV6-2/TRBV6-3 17 CASSYPWRQVSYNEQFF
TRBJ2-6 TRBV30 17 CARNRDRAYSGANVLTF
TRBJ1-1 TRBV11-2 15 CASFTTPDVNTEAFF
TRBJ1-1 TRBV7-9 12 CASCGSGTEAFF
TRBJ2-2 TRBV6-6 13 CASSYSGTGELFF
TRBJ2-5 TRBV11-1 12 CASSLQRETQYF
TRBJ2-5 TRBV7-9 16 CASSFTGQPRRETQYF
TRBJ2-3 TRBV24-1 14 CATSDPDRPDTQYF
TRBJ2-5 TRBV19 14 CASSTQAPQETQYF
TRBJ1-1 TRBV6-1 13 CASTGQGRTEAFF
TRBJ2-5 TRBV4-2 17 CASSQAFGQGTGETQYF
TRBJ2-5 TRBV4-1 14 CASSLLGSSETQYF
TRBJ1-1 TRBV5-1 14 CASRWGGEGTEAFF
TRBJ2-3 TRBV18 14 CASSPTGETDTQYF
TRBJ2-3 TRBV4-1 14 CASSPSGEVDTQYF
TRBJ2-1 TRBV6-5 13 CASSYVGSNEQFF
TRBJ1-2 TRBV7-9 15 CASSSLGGGAYGYTF
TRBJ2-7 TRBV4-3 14 CASSQARDSYEQYF
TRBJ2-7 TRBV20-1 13 CSARPSGTQEQYF
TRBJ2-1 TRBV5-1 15 CASSLLSDASNEQFF